Listed below are T cell receptor beta chains from one sample, sequenced in a study of sequential checkpoint blockade in melanoma. The data were produced by immunoSEQ multiplex PCR, yet TCRdb's version contains in-frame clones alone and is incomplete. The sample carries more than 9,500 clones, roughly 80% recorded once. Here the sequenced sample was CD8+ T cells sorted from blood (inferred from file names), taken from a patient given nivolumab and ipilimumab in sequence. The receptors originated from a human donor with melanoma. Both conserved end residues are part of each CDR3. The D gene is left open where the match is weak. A row's size may be missing; if present it is once, few, many or a size class.

DNA	CDR3	size	J	D	V
TGTGCCAGCAGTTTAGCCAGGGGCGGAGGAACTGAAGCTTTCTTT	CASSLARGGGTEAFF	NA	TRBJ1-1	NA	TRBV27
TGTGCCACCAAACAGAGTCCCTATTACAATCAGCCCCAGCATTTT	CATKQSPYYNQPQHF	NA	TRBJ1-5	NA	TRBV27
TGTGCCAGCAGCGGCCCCGCAGGTGTCTATGGCTACACCTTC	CASSGPAGVYGYTF	NA	TRBJ1-2	NA	TRBV5-6
TGTGCCAGCAGTCCCTTCCTGGTCCGCCCAGGACAGCCCCAGCATTTT	CASSPFLVRPGQPQHF	NA	TRBJ1-5	NA	TRBV27
TGTGCCAGCACCGCCTCGCAGCGGGAGGTAGTAGATACGCAGTATTTT	CASTASQREVVDTQYF	NA	TRBJ2-3	TRBD2	TRBV28
TGTGCAAGTCGCTCCCGACTAGCGGGAGCGGATACGCAGTATTTT	CASRSRLAGADTQYF	NA	TRBJ2-3	NA	TRBV12-2
TGTGCCAGCAGGGCCAGGGGATACTACGAGCAGTACTTC	CASRARGYYEQYF	NA	TRBJ2-7	NA	TRBV28
TGTGCCAGCAGCTTGGGGGGAGCCGGGGAGCTGTTTTTT	CASSLGGAGELFF	NA	TRBJ2-2	NA	TRBV11-3
TGTGCCAGCAGCGCAACAGGGGGTCCCTACGAGCAGTACTTC	CASSATGGPYEQYF	few	TRBJ2-7	TRBD1	TRBV9
TGCGCCAGCAGCCGCCGACTAGCGGGCAATGAGCAGTTCTTC	CASSRRLAGNEQFF	NA	TRBJ2-1	TRBD2	TRBV4-3
TGTGCCAGCAGTGAAGAGACTAGCGGGAGCTATGAGCAGTTCTTC	CASSEETSGSYEQFF	few	TRBJ2-1	TRBD2	TRBV6-1
TGTGCCATCAGTATAGCGGGAGCCACAGATACGCAGTATTTT	CAISIAGATDTQYF	NA	TRBJ2-3	TRBD2	TRBV10-3
TGTGCCATCAGTGACGTGGGACTAAATGAAAAACTGTTTTTT	CAISDVGLNEKLFF	few	TRBJ1-4	NA	TRBV10-3
TGTGCCAGCAGCTCCTTTAGCGGGAGGGCTTCGACCGGGGAGCTGTTTTTT	CASSSFSGRASTGELFF	NA	TRBJ2-2	TRBD2	TRBV7-9
TGTGCCAGCAGATCTCTAGCGGTCTCCTACAATGAGCAGTTCTTC	CASRSLAVSYNEQFF	NA	TRBJ2-1	TRBD2	TRBV7-9
TGTGCCAGCAGTGAAGCGAGAGGGGAGGCAGATACGCAGTATTTT	CASSEARGEADTQYF	NA	TRBJ2-3	NA	TRBV2
TGTGCCAGCAGTTTAGTGGCTAGCGGTGACTACAATGAGCAGTTCTTC	CASSLVASGDYNEQFF	once	TRBJ2-1	TRBD2	TRBV28
TGTGCCAGCAGCGTAGGGCAGAGGGGGGAAGCTTTCTTT	CASSVGQRGEAFF	once	TRBJ1-1	NA	TRBV9
TGTGCCACCAGCCCAGCAGGGGCCCGGACCCAGCATTTT	CATSPAGARTQHF	NA	TRBJ1-5	NA	TRBV15
TGCAGCGTTGTTGACAGGGGGAACTATGGCTACACCTTC	CSVVDRGNYGYTF	NA	TRBJ1-2	TRBD1	TRBV29-1
TGTGCCAGCAGTGACTCGATAAGGGGGCCAGAGCAGTTCTTC	CASSDSIRGPEQFF	NA	TRBJ2-1	TRBD1	TRBV6-4
TGCGCCAGCAGCCAAGAAATGGCCGAACCCTACAATGAGCAGTTCTTC	CASSQEMAEPYNEQFF	NA	TRBJ2-1	NA	TRBV4-1
TGTGCCAGCAGCACGGGACTAGCGGGAGGGCTTAGTGAGCAGTTCTTC	CASSTGLAGGLSEQFF	NA	TRBJ2-1	TRBD2	TRBV7-6
TGTGCCAGTAGTATCGTAGCGGGAGGTTGGAATGAGCAGTTCTTC	CASSIVAGGWNEQFF	few	TRBJ2-1	TRBD2	TRBV19
TGTGCCAGTAGTATGTCGGGGTCCTACAATGAGCAGTTCTTC	CASSMSGSYNEQFF	NA	TRBJ2-1	NA	TRBV19
TGTGCCAGCAGTTTTAGGACTCGCTACGAGCAGTACTTC	CASSFRTRYEQYF	NA	TRBJ2-7	NA	TRBV28
TGTGCCTGGAGTGTCGGGCAGGGCCCAGATACGCAGTATTTT	CAWSVGQGPDTQYF	NA	TRBJ2-3	NA	TRBV30
TGTGCCAGCAGCTCGGAACAGGGAAGCACAGATACGCAGTATTTT	CASSSEQGSTDTQYF	NA	TRBJ2-3	NA	TRBV7-9
TGTGCCACCTACAACGGGGGGTTTGGCTACACCTTC	CATYNGGFGYTF	NA	TRBJ1-2	NA	TRBV28
TGTGCCACCAGCAGAGGCAGGGGGCTTGGTAGAATTTCACCCCTCCACTTT	CATSRGRGLGRISPLHF	NA	TRBJ1-6	TRBD1	TRBV15
TGTGCCAGCAGTGTCGGGACAGGAGTAGCTAATCAGCCCCAGCATTTT	CASSVGTGVANQPQHF	NA	TRBJ1-5	TRBD1	TRBV6-1
TGTGCCAGCAGCCAGGGACTAGCGGGAGTAGTCGAGCAGTACTTC	CASSQGLAGVVEQYF	NA	TRBJ2-7	TRBD2	TRBV7-9
TGTGCCAGTAATAGGGGGATCGGGAATGAGCAGTTCTTC	CASNRGIGNEQFF	NA	TRBJ2-1	NA	TRBV19